The TCR beta chain under discussion was sequenced for a study of beta chain features in type 1 diabetes. Sequenced material consisted of expressed TCRB transcripts (all of the isolated RNA was reverse transcribed). An average approximately 4 million reads came from naive, central memory and regulatory T cell samples. Profiling relied on immunoSEQ multiplex PCR, and the TCRdb table lists in-frame clones only, not all of them. The sample records around 340,000 clones, 6.5% to 10% being singletons. Whole-study findings and limits: Lower insertion and higher deletion counts appeared at VDJ junctions in type 1 diabetes patients. Within each of all four CD4+ subsets, Type 1 diabetes patients had TCRB CDR3s that were moderately but significantly shorter.

One heparinised blood draw, averaging about 100 mL, came from each donor. Comments on this clone: As yet, its antigen is unknown.

The TCR sequence derives from a woman between 18 and 30 years old in good health. The material sequenced was central memory CD4+ T cells from blood.

The CDR3 nucleotides are TGTGCCAGCAGCTTCGGGTTCCAGGTGCAGTACTTC. Protein product: CASSFGFQVQYF. V usage is TRBV5-6 and J usage is TRBJ2-7; D remains ambiguous. V gave up 2 bases and J gave up 9 bases, with 12 bases separating them. The CDR3 totals 12 residues. Per germline, CDR1 SGHDT and CDR2 YYEEEE.